The 11 T cell receptor beta chains in this list originate from one sample, sequenced in a study of blood T cell repertoires in COVID-19. Assay: immunoSEQ multiplex PCR; the TCRdb copy retains only in-frame clones and omits some. The table has hundreds of thousands of clones, about nine tenths seen once; the top ten hold less than 4%. Sample: PBMCs or T cells enriched from blood (not recorded which). All receptors come from a woman aged 30 to 39 with acute COVID-19.

The gene calls are TRBV4-3 and TRBJ2-2; TRBD1 matches at 8 bases. V was clipped by 0 bases and J by 7 bases; unmatched bases: 13. Germline CDR1 reads LGHNA; CDR2 reads YSLEER. The CDR3 spans 18 residues. CDR3 amino acids: CASSQEVLGTGENGELFF. In nucleotides, the CDR3 is TGCGCCAGCAGCCAAGAAGTTCTCGGGACAGGAGAAAACGGGGAGCTGTTTTTT.

This clone appeared once. The chain joins TRBV19 to TRBJ1-2; maybe TRBD1 (6 bases). The CDR3 runs 14 residues. V lost 7 bases and J lost 6, with 18 bases in between. Germline CDR1 is LNHDA and CDR2 is SQIVND (reference sequence). The CDR3, as DNA: TGTGCCAGTAAAGTTGGAGGACAGTTCCATGGCTACACCTTC. It yields the protein CASKVGGQFHGYTF.

The chain carries TRBV10-1 and TRBJ2-1, with 8 nucleotides matching TRBD2. CDR3 length: 14 residues. The ends lost 5 bases at V and 7 bases at J; junction bases unmatched: 7. Germline-derived CDR1 and CDR2 are WNHNN and SYGVQD (reference sequence). The CDR3: CASSFAGGLNEQFF. Here the CDR3 DNA reads TGCGCCAGCAGTTTTGCGGGGGGCCTTAATGAGCAGTTCTTC.

The chain combines TRBV4-3 with TRBJ2-3, with D maybe TRBD2 (5 bases). The V end lost 0 bases, the J end lost 1 base, and 14 bases lay between the germline ends. The CDR3 contains 17 residues. Germline CDR1 is LGHNA and CDR2 is YSLEER. CDR3: CASSQEPGLVGTDTQYF. In nucleotides, the CDR3 is TGCGCCAGCAGCCAAGAGCCAGGACTCGTGGGCACAGATACGCAGTATTTT.

The chain uses TRBV30 and TRBJ2-1; 7 nucleotides align to TRBD1. V lost 0 bases to trimming and J lost 2 bases; unmatched junction nucleotides: 4. The CDR3 covers 15 residues. Germline V gene sequence: CDR1 GTSNPN, CDR2 SVGIG (reference sequence). CDR3 amino acids: CAWSVGDSPYNEQFF. The CDR3 DNA follows: TGTGCCTGGAGTGTAGGGGACAGCCCCTACAATGAGCAGTTCTTC.

V gene TRBV7-2 combines with J gene TRBJ2-7, with D perhaps TRBD1 (7 bases). Germline CDR1 and CDR2: SGHTA and FQGNSA. Between the trimmed V and J ends, which lost 1 base and 6 bases, there was a span of 13 bases. The CDR3 has 14 residues. Written as DNA, the CDR3 is TGTGCCAGCAGCTTAGAGCAGGGGGGTTTCGAGCAGTACTTC. Translation: CASSLEQGGFEQYF. Complete variable domain (other parts from reference TRBV7-2 and TRBJ2-7): GAGVSQSPSNKVTEKGKDVELRCDPISGHTALYWYRQSLGQGLEFLIYFQGNSAPDKSGLPSDRFSAERTGGSVSTLTIQRTQQEDSAVYLCASSLEQGGFEQYFGPGTRLTVT.

The chain links TRBV6-5 to TRBJ1-2; 9 bases are shared with TRBD1. From germline, CDR1 is MNHEY and CDR2 SVGAGI. This CDR3 has 14 amino acids. Losses at the gene ends were 9 bases for V and 4 bases for J; bases not matched to a gene: 9. The CDR3 loop is CASGTGQAGYGYTF. Written as DNA, the CDR3 is TGTGCCAGTGGGACAGGGCAAGCTGGCTATGGCTACACCTTC.

The chain is built from TRBV7-9 and TRBJ1-5; a possible D gene is TRBD1 (6 bases). The germline V and J ends were trimmed by 5 bases and 4 bases, with 12 bases remaining between them. Germline V gene lookup returns CDR1 SEHNR and CDR2 FQNEAQ (reference sequence). This CDR3 contains 14 residues. The CDR3 DNA follows: TGTGCCAGCAGCGAGGACAGCACGAATCAGCCCCAGCATTTT. Its translation: CASSEDSTNQPQHF.

The V call is TRBV9, the J call TRBJ1-6, with 8 nucleotides matching TRBD1. J was trimmed by 1 base and V by 3 bases; bases with no gene match: 3. The CDR3 contains 16 residues. Germline-derived CDR1 and CDR2 are SGDLS and YYNGEE. CDR3 amino acids: CASSEGQGSYNSPLHF. As DNA, the CDR3 is TGTGCCAGCAGCGAAGGACAGGGTTCCTATAATTCACCCCTCCACTTT.

The CDR3 DNA reads TGTGCCAGCACTAGGGGGGGTATGGGCACCGGGGAGCTGTTTTTT. This sequence encodes CASTRGGMGTGELFF. The rearrangement joins TRBV6-5 to TRBJ2-2, with a possible D match to TRBD2 (7 bases). The germline V and J ends were trimmed by 7 bases and 4 bases, with 16 bases remaining between them. CDR1 is MNHEY, CDR2 SVGAGI, per germline. There are 15 residues in the CDR3.

This rearrangement joins TRBV30 to TRBJ2-7; 7 nucleotides align to TRBD2. Germline V gene sequence: CDR1 GTSNPN, CDR2 SVGIG (reference sequence). This CDR3 contains 14 residues. V shed 4 bases and J 0 bases; nucleotides not matched to a gene: 6. DNA of the CDR3: TGTGCCTGGACGGCCGGGGGGAGCTCCTACGAGCAGTACTTC. Protein sequence: CAWTAGGSSYEQYF.